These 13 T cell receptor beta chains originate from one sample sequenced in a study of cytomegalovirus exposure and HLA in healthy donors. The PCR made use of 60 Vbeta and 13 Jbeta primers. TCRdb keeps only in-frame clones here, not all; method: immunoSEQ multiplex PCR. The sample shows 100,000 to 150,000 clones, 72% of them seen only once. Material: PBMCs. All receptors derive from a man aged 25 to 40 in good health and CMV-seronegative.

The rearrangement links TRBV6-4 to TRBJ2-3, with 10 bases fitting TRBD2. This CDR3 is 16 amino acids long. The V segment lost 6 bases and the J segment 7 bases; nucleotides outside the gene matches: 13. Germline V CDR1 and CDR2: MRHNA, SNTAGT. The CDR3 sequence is CASRYGIAGGSNTQYF. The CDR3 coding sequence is TGTGCCAGCAGGTACGGGATAGCGGGGGGAAGCAATACGCAGTATTTT.

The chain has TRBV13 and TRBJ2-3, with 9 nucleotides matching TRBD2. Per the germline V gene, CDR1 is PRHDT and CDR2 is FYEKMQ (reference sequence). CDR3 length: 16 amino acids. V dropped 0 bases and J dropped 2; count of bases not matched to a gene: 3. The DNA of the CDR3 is TGTGCCAGCAGCTTAGGGCCTAGCGGGGCCACAGATACGCAGTATTTT. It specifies CASSLGPSGATDTQYF.

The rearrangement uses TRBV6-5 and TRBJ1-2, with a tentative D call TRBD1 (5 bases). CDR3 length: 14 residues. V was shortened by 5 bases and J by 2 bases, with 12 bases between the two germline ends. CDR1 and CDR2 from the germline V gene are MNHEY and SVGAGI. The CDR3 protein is CASSRQPKNYGYTF. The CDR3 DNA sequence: TGTGCCAGCAGTCGACAGCCTAAAAACTATGGCTACACCTTC.

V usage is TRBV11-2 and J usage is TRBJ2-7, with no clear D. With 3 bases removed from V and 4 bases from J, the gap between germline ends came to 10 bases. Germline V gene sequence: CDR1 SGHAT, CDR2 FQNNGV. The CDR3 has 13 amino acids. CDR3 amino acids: CASSFSQSYEQYF. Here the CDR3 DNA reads TGTGCCAGCAGCTTCTCACAGTCATACGAGCAGTACTTC.

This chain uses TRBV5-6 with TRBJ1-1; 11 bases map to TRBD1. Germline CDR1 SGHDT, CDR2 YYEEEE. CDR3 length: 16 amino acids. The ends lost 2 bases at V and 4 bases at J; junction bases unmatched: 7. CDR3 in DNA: TGTGCCAGCAGCTTTAAGCGGACAGGGGGCGGCACTGAAGCTTTCTTT. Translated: CASSFKRTGGGTEAFF.

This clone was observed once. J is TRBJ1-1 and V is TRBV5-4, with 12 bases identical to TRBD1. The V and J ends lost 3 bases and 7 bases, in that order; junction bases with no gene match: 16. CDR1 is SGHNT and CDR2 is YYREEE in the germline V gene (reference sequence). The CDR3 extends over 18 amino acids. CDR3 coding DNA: TGTGCCAGCAGCTGGTGGGACAGGGGGCCACCGAGAGCCCATGAAGCTTTCTTT. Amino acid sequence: CASSWWDRGPPRAHEAFF.

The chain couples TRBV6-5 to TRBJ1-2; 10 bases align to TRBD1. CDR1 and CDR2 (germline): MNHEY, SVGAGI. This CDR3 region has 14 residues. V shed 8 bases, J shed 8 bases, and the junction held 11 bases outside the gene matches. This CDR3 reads CASSRGTGAEGYTF. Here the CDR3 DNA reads TGTGCCAGCTCGAGGGGGACAGGGGCCGAGGGCTACACCTTC.

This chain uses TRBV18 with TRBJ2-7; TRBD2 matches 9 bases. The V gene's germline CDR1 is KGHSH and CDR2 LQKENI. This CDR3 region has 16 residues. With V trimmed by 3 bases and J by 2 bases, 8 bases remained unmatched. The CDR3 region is CASSPRSRGGTYEQYF. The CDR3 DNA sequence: TGTGCCAGCTCACCTCGCTCGCGGGGGGGGACCTACGAGCAGTACTTC.

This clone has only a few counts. The CDR3 DNA reads as TGTGCCAGCAGCTTTCAGTACAGGGGACAGCAGTTCTTC. Translation gives CASSFQYRGQQFF. The chain combines TRBV7-2 with TRBJ2-1; TRBD1 agrees at 7 bases. The germline V gene has CDR1 SGHTA and CDR2 FQGNSA. V gave up 3 bases and J gave up 11 bases; unmatched junction bases: 7. This CDR3 region has 13 residues.

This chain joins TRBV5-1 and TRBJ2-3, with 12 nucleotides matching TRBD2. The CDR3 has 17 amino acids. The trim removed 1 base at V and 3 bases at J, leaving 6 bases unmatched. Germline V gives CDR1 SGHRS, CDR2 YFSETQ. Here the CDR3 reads CASSLSSGGAGTDTQYF. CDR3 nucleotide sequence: TGCGCCAGCAGCTTGTCTAGCGGGGGGGCCGGAACAGATACGCAGTATTTT. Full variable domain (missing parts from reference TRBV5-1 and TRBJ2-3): KAGVTQTPRYLIKTRGQQVTLSCSPISGHRSVSWYQQTPGQGLQFLFEYFSETQRNKGNFPGRFSGRQFSNSRSEMNVSTLELGDSALYLCASSLSSGGAGTDTQYFGPGTRLTVL.

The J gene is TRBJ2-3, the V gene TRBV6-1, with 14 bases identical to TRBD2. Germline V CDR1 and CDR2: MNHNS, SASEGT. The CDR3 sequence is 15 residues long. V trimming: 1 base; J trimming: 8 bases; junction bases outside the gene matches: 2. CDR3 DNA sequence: TGTGCCAGCAGTGAAGTTGGGACTAGCGGGGGTACGCAGTATTTT. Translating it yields CASSEVGTSGGTQYF.

CDR3 residues: CASSFRGQGSGYTF. The CDR3, as DNA: TGTGCCAGCAGCTTTCGTGGACAGGGGTCTGGCTACACCTTC. The chain combines TRBV13 with TRBJ1-2; 9 bases match TRBD1. Germline V gene data show CDR1 as PRHDT and CDR2 as FYEKMQ (reference sequence). The CDR3 runs 14 residues. V was clipped by 3 bases and J by 7 bases; unmatched bases: 6.

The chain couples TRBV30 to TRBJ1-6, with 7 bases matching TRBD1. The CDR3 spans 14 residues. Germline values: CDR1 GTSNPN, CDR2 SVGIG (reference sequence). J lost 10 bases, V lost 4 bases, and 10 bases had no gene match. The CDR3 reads CAWTTGTVSSPLHF. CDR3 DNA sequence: TGTGCCTGGACTACGGGGACAGTCAGCTCACCCCTCCACTTT.